These 2 T cell receptor beta chains came from one sample sequenced in a study of blood T cell repertoires in COVID-19. Using immunoSEQ multiplex PCR, the repertoire was profiled, and TCRdb retains in-frame clones only, with some absent. Among under 200,000 clones, 70% to 90% were seen once, and the ten largest hold roughly 8%. The sequenced material came from peripheral blood. These TCRs come from an older woman with COVID-19, enrolled during active disease.

V is TRBV5-1 and J is TRBJ2-5; 10 bases are shared with TRBD2. Germline V gene lookup returns CDR1 SGHRS and CDR2 YFSETQ. CDR3 size: 16 residues. Trimming took 4 bases from V and 4 from J; bases not matched to a gene: 10. The CDR3 loop reads CASSASSSGRGETQYF. The CDR3, as DNA: TGCGCCAGCAGCGCCAGCTCTAGCGGGAGAGGAGAGACCCAGTACTTC.

This clone was recorded a few times. The chain uses TRBV24-1 and TRBJ2-7; the match to TRBD1 covers 8 bases. V lost 3 bases, J lost 6 bases, and 3 bases stayed unmatched. Per the germline V gene, CDR1 is KGHDR and CDR2 is SFDVKD. This CDR3 has 13 residues. In DNA, the CDR3 is TGTGCCACCAGTGATCCACAGGGGGGCGAGCAGTACTTC. Translated, it gives CATSDPQGGEQYF.